What follows is one TCR beta chain and its context. A junction boundary mismatches the germline segment, possibly from a read error. Newly diagnosed hyperthyroidism, duration under 2 months, in patients aged 18 to 65. Patients were excluded because of uncontrolled infection, other autoimmune disease, pregnancy or lactation. There are 15 residues in the CDR3. Germline CDR1 reads MNHEY; CDR2 reads SVGEGT. Researchers took RNA transcripts and amplified the TCR beta CDR3 regions from them. Initially, a first-round RT-PCR of the TCR CDR3 employed the HTBI primer set. TCRdb itself ran the multiplex PCR reads through MiXCR, one entry per CDR3 protein. The sample has about 360,000 distinct CDR3 sequences, roughly an eighth seen once. This record comes from a study of T cells in Graves' hyperthyroidism and ophthalmopathy. Whole-study context: The authors collected peripheral blood at initial diagnosis, before any treatment.

The chain combines TRBV6-2 or TRBV6-3 with TRBJ1-2, with a tentative D call TRBD1 (6 bases). This receptor was identified in a woman between 18 and 30 years old with Graves' hyperthyroidism. Sequenced material: blood. The CDR3 DNA reads TGTGCCAGCAGACAACCCGTACAGGGAATCTATAGCTACACCTTC. It encodes CASRQPVQGIYSYTF.